What follows are 27 T cell receptor beta chains derived from one specimen sequenced in a study of siplizumab effects on memory and regulatory T cells (dated by TCRdb to the late 2010s). Libraries came from the immunoSEQ multiplex PCR assay. Not all clones reach the TCRdb copy of this immuneACCESS table, which keeps in-frame sequences only. Checked studies attribute under half of the gap to unresolved V genes and leave the rest unexplained. Within this sample are about 97,000 clones, with about 90% of them counted one time only. Approximately 12% of the sample belongs to the ten largest clones. Sample: non-Treg CD4+ T cells sorted from blood. The cell subset or site tag for this specimen amounts to: FACS-sorted unstimulated CD4+ non-regulatory T cells. The receptor set was obtained from a human donor in good health.

V usage is TRBV5-1 and J usage is TRBJ2-5, with D maybe TRBD2 (5 bases). The CDR3 extends over 16 amino acids. Deletions cut 0 bases from V and 1 base from J, with 13 bases between. CDR1 and CDR2 (germline): SGHRS, YFSETQ. The CDR3 DNA reads as TGCGCCAGCAGCTTGGCCTTCGACTACCTCCAAGAGACCCAGTACTTC. Translated, it gives CASSLAFDYLQETQYF.

The chain carries TRBV6-1 and TRBJ1-1; no clear D. This CDR3 comprises 13 residues. Germline lookup yields CDR1 MNHNS and CDR2 SASEGT. Deletions cut 2 bases from V and 11 bases from J, with 15 bases between. CDR3 protein: CASSEPMVRKAFF. CDR3 DNA sequence: TGTGCCAGCAGTGAACCTATGGTCAGGAAGGCTTTCTTT.

This chain connects TRBV4-3 to TRBJ2-1; 7 bases fit TRBD2. This CDR3 has 15 residues. The germline V gene has CDR1 LGHNA and CDR2 YSLEER. V lost 1 base and J lost 6; bases outside the gene matches: 6. CDR3 loop: CASSQVAGVGNEQFF. The CDR3 region has the DNA TGCGCCAGCAGCCAAGTTGCGGGAGTGGGCAATGAGCAGTTCTTC.

J is TRBJ2-7 and V is TRBV19, with D possibly called TRBD1 or TRBD2 (5 bases each). Per the germline V gene, CDR1 is LNHDA and CDR2 is SQIVND (reference sequence). The V end lost 3 bases, the J end lost 2 bases, and 17 bases lay between the germline ends. CDR3 length: 16 amino acids. The CDR3 DNA is TGTGCCAGTAGTATTGGTATGGGGACCGCGGCCTACGAGCAGTACTTC. It translates to CASSIGMGTAAYEQYF. The entire variable domain, with the rest obtained from reference TRBV19 and TRBJ2-7, is as follows: DGGITQSPKYLFRKEGQNVTLSCEQNLNHDAMYWYRQDPGQGLRLIYYSQIVNDFQKGDIAEGYSVSREKKESFPLTVTSAQKNPTAFYLCASSIGMGTAAYEQYFGPGTRLTVT.

The J gene is TRBJ2-1, the V gene TRBV5-1; 8 bases are a match to TRBD1. The germline gives CDR1 SGHRS, CDR2 YFSETQ. V shed 4 bases and J 3 bases; nucleotides not matched to a gene: 12. The CDR3 contains 17 residues. DNA of the CDR3: TGCGCCAGCAGCGCCTGGGGAGACAGGGGTTACTACAATGAGCAGTTCTTC. It translates to CASSAWGDRGYYNEQFF.

V usage is TRBV7-6 and J usage is TRBJ2-1; 9 bases map to TRBD2. Germline lookup yields CDR1 SGHVS and CDR2 FNYEAQ. The length of the CDR3 is 16 residues. Trimming cost V 1 base and J 9 bases; bases outside gene matches: 10. The CDR3 bases are TGTGCCAGCAGCTTAGGTAGCGGGAGCACTGTGTCTGAGCAGTTCTTC. This sequence encodes CASSLGSGSTVSEQFF. The variable domain in full, with the rest retrieved from reference TRBV7-6 and TRBJ2-1, is GAGVSQSPRYKVTKRGQDVALRCDPISGHVSLYWYRQALGQGPEFLTYFNYEAQQDKSGLPNDRFSAERPEGSISTLTIQRTEQRDSAMYRCASSLGSGSTVSEQFFGPGTRLTVL.

The chain is built from TRBV7-2 and TRBJ2-5, with 13 bases identical to TRBD2. J was trimmed by 5 bases and V by 1 base; bases with no gene match: 4. The CDR3 has 16 amino acids. CDR1 and CDR2 from the germline V gene are SGHTA and FQGNSA. Written as DNA, the CDR3 is TGTGCCAGCAGCTTAGGGGGGACTAGCGGGATCGAGACCCAGTACTTC. It encodes CASSLGGTSGIETQYF.

The V call is TRBV6-5, the J call TRBJ2-2, with 9 bases identical to TRBD2. The CDR3 totals 16 residues. CDR1 is MNHEY and CDR2 is SVGAGI in the germline V gene. V gave up 1 base and J gave up 5 bases; unmatched junction bases: 5. The DNA for the CDR3 is TGTGCCAGCAGTTACTTTAGCGGGAGTCTTACCGGGGAGCTGTTTTTT. This sequence encodes CASSYFSGSLTGELFF.

CDR3 in amino acids: CASSLNPGQGVRETQYF. The CDR3 nucleotides read TGTGCCAGCAGCTTAAACCCCGGGCAGGGGGTCCGAGAGACCCAGTACTTC. The J gene is TRBJ2-5, the V gene TRBV5-5; TRBD1 matches at 7 bases. Losses at the gene ends were 2 bases for V and 4 bases for J; bases not matched to a gene: 14. The CDR3 is 17 residues long. CDR1 is SGHKS and CDR2 is YYEKEE in the germline V gene (reference sequence).

The chain is built from TRBV27 and TRBJ2-7, with TRBD1 as a possible D gene (5 bases). Trimming removed 6 bases at V and 2 bases at J, with 14 bases between. Germline V CDR1 and CDR2: MNHEY, SMNVEV (reference sequence). The CDR3 is 14 residues long. CDR3 sequence reads: CASSRLQAAYEQYF. The CDR3 DNA is TGTGCCAGCAGCCGCCTACAGGCTGCCTACGAGCAGTACTTC.

The CDR3 sequence is CASSLAQGGGSTDTQYF. The CDR3 DNA is TGTGCCAGCAGCTTAGCCCAGGGGGGCGGGAGCACAGATACGCAGTATTTT. J is TRBJ2-3 and V is TRBV7-9, with D possibly TRBD1 on 7 matching bases. This CDR3 has 17 residues. Trimming left V 0 bases short and J 0 bases short, with 13 bases between. The germline V gene encodes CDR1 SEHNR and CDR2 FQNEAQ (reference sequence).

The chain joins TRBV5-5 to TRBJ2-1; 9 bases are a match to TRBD2. CDR3 size: 15 residues. J lost 0 bases, V lost 4 bases, and 2 bases had no gene match. CDR1 and CDR2 from the germline V gene are SGHKS and YYEKEE (reference sequence). CDR3 sequence: CASSVSGSSYNEQFF. The CDR3 DNA is TGTGCCAGCAGCGTTAGCGGGAGCTCCTACAATGAGCAGTTCTTC.

This clone was seen only once. The CDR3 nucleotides are TGTGCCAGCAGCTTAGTTAGGCAAGAGACCCAGTACTTC. Protein product: CASSLVRQETQYF. The chain carries TRBV7-2 and TRBJ2-5; unclear D gene. Trimming pared 1 base from V and 2 bases from J, leaving 5 bases between. Germline assignment: CDR1 SGHTA and CDR2 FQGNSA. The CDR3 totals 13 residues.

V usage is TRBV18 and J usage is TRBJ2-3; D may be TRBD2 (6 bases). The V gene's germline CDR1 is KGHSH and CDR2 LQKENI. The CDR3 covers 14 residues. The V end lost 3 bases, the J end lost 0 bases, and 7 bases lay between the germline ends. Here the CDR3 reads CASSPSGSTDTQYF. CDR3 nucleotides: TGTGCCAGCTCACCGAGCGGGAGCACAGATACGCAGTATTTT.

The chain recombines TRBV19 with TRBJ1-2, with D perhaps matching TRBD1 (6 bases). CDR1 is LNHDA and CDR2 is SQIVND in the germline V gene (reference sequence). V was shortened by 4 bases and J by 5 bases, with 11 bases between the two germline ends. There are 13 residues in the CDR3. This chain's CDR3 is CASSTNQGYGYTF. Written as DNA, the CDR3 is TGTGCCAGTAGTACAAATCAGGGGTATGGCTACACCTTC. Full variable domain (missing parts from reference TRBV19 and TRBJ1-2): DGGITQSPKYLFRKEGQNVTLSCEQNLNHDAMYWYRQDPGQGLRLIYYSQIVNDFQKGDIAEGYSVSREKKESFPLTVTSAQKNPTAFYLCASSTNQGYGYTFGSGTRLTVV.

V gene TRBV10-3 combines with J gene TRBJ2-1; the match to TRBD2 covers 8 bases. With 5 bases clipped from V and 5 bases from J, the junction kept 5 bases outside the gene matches. The germline V gene encodes CDR1 ENHRY and CDR2 SYGVKD. The CDR3 extends over 14 amino acids. CDR3 sequence reads: CAISSGSFNNEQFF. The CDR3, as DNA: TGTGCCATCAGTAGCGGGAGTTTTAACAATGAGCAGTTCTTC.

The V call is TRBV7-9, the J call TRBJ2-7; 8 nucleotides align to TRBD1. The germline CDR1 and CDR2 sequences are SEHNR and FQNEAQ (reference sequence). The V segment lost 5 bases and the J segment 3 bases; nucleotides outside the gene matches: 18. This CDR3 spans 18 amino acids. The CDR3 nucleotides read TGTGCCAGCAGCAACGACAGACGCCCGGGACAGGAAGACTACGAGCAGTACTTC. It codes for CASSNDRRPGQEDYEQYF.

The V call is TRBV4-1, the J call TRBJ2-7; TRBD2 aligns across 14 bases. Germline V gives CDR1 MGHRA, CDR2 YSYEKL. The J segment lost 4 bases and the V segment lost 0 bases, leaving 14 bases of the junction unmatched. The CDR3 extends over 20 amino acids. This chain's CDR3 is CASSQEGGTSGRGARYEQYF. The CDR3 DNA follows: TGCGCCAGCAGCCAAGAAGGGGGGACTAGCGGGAGAGGGGCTCGGTACGAGCAGTACTTC.

V and J are TRBV7-3 and TRBJ2-1; the D gene could be TRBD1 or TRBD2 (5 bases each). Germline CDR1 reads SGHTA; CDR2 reads FQGTGA. This CDR3 is built from 12 residues. V was clipped by 0 bases and J by 9 bases, with 6 bases between them. The CDR3 spells CASSLTGVEQFF. The CDR3 coding sequence is TGTGCCAGCAGCTTAACGGGGGTTGAGCAGTTCTTC.

The chain combines TRBV18 with TRBJ2-2; D uncertain. The CDR3 runs to 16 residues. Germline V gene data show CDR1 as KGHSH and CDR2 as LQKENI. The V gene lost 6 bases and the J gene lost 2 bases, with 16 bases spanning the gap. The CDR3 spells CASSIKVGSNTGELFF. DNA for the CDR3: TGTGCCAGCTCTATTAAAGTGGGAAGTAACACCGGGGAGCTGTTTTTT.

The genes are TRBV18 and TRBJ2-5; perhaps D is TRBD1 or TRBD2 (5 bases each). Deletions cut 0 bases from V and 4 bases from J, with 12 bases between. Germline V gene sequence: CDR1 KGHSH, CDR2 LQKENI. This CDR3 spans 15 amino acids. The CDR3 spells CASSPPSGRGETQYF. In DNA form, the CDR3 reads TGTGCCAGCTCACCACCCTCGGGAAGGGGAGAGACCCAGTACTTC.

J is TRBJ2-7 and V is TRBV10-3, with unresolved D. The CDR3 covers 13 residues. Germline values: CDR1 ENHRY, CDR2 SYGVKD. V was cut by 0 bases and J by 7 bases, with 10 bases left in between. CDR3 region: CAISESRSTEQYF. The CDR3 DNA follows: TGTGCCATCAGTGAGTCAAGGAGCACTGAGCAGTACTTC.

J is TRBJ1-3 and V is TRBV7-9, with TRBD1 identical over 8 bases. The CDR3 has 14 amino acids. The V gene's germline CDR1 is SEHNR and CDR2 FQNEAQ (reference sequence). Losses at the gene ends were 5 bases for V and 2 bases for J; bases not matched to a gene: 2. The CDR3: CASSKTGAGNTIYF. In DNA, the CDR3 is TGTGCCAGCAGCAAGACAGGGGCTGGAAACACCATATATTTT.

This clone was counted once. V gene TRBV19 combines with J gene TRBJ2-4; D might be TRBD1 or TRBD2, each matching 6 bases. CDR3 length: 13 residues. CDR1 and CDR2 (germline): LNHDA, SQIVND (reference sequence). The V and J ends lost 0 bases and 12 bases respectively, with 12 bases between them. CDR3 amino acids: CASSIDGRDTQYF. In DNA, the CDR3 is TGTGCCAGTAGTATAGATGGGCGGGACACTCAGTACTTC.

The rearrangement links TRBV10-3 to TRBJ1-1; 8 bases fit TRBD1. V lost 11 bases, J lost 1 base, and 6 bases stayed unmatched. Germline V gene lookup returns CDR1 ENHRY and CDR2 SYGVKD. CDR3 length: 13 residues. DNA of the CDR3: TGTGCCTTTCGGGGGACAGGGAACACTGAAGCTTTCTTT. The encoded protein is CAFRGTGNTEAFF.

The J gene is TRBJ1-4, the V gene TRBV18; 9 bases match TRBD1. Germline CDR1 and CDR2: KGHSH and LQKENI. V gave up 5 bases and J gave up 5 bases; unmatched junction bases: 6. The CDR3 has 15 residues. The CDR3 coding sequence is TGTGCCAGCTCAACCACCGGGACAGGGAATGAAAAACTGTTTTTT. It translates to CASSTTGTGNEKLFF.

The rearrangement uses TRBV9 and TRBJ2-1; D might be TRBD2 (5 bases). Trimming took 0 bases from V and 9 from J, leaving 10 bases between them. CDR3 size: 13 residues. Germline CDR1 and CDR2: SGDLS and YYNGEE. CDR3: CASSVVSSGEQFF. In DNA, the CDR3 is TGTGCCAGCAGCGTAGTCTCAAGCGGTGAGCAGTTCTTC.